This T cell receptor beta chain emerged from a study of regulatory T cells in long-lasting Graves disease. Specified time point: newly diagnosed GD, antithyroid drugs for less than 3 months. With RNA extracted from PBMCs as input, the TCR library was made. Combining iRepertoire HTBI primers with Arm-PCR of CDR3 regions, the authors built TCR beta libraries. Using its own MiXCR run on the multiplex PCR reads, TCRdb lists one record per CDR3 protein. In the table there are roughly 420,000 distinct CDR3 sequences, about 16% of which are singletons. This clonotype showed up many times. These data were also reused for a study on T cells in Graves' hyperthyroidism and ophthalmopathy. According to that study: Carried out on the TCR CDR3, a first-round RT-PCR used the HTBI primer set.

The sequenced sample was peripheral blood mononuclear cells (PBMCs), obtained at new diagnosis, from a patient treated with antithyroid drugs. This clonotype was sampled from a woman aged 30 to 39 with Graves disease.

The CDR3 nucleotides read TGTGCCAGCACCTCAGTCGGGGGGCCTGAAGCTTTCTTT. This codes for CASTSVGGPEAFF. V gene TRBV7-2 combines with J gene TRBJ1-1; D is perhaps TRBD1 (6 bases). Germline-derived CDR1 and CDR2 are SGHTA and FQGNSA. Between the trimmed V and J ends, which lost 7 bases and 6 bases, there was a span of 15 bases. The CDR3 contains 13 residues.